These 32 T cell receptor beta chains came from one sample sequenced in a study of cytotoxic CD8 clonotypes in ibrutinib-treated CLL. The method was immunoSEQ multiplex PCR; TCRdb's version includes in-frame clones alone and lacks a portion of them. This table holds about 140,000 clones, around 80% found once. The material sequenced was PBMCs, taken after 36 months of ibrutinib treatment. Source of these receptors: a human donor with chronic lymphocytic leukemia.

This chain links TRBV2 with TRBJ1-1; 7 bases fit TRBD1. CDR3 size: 13 residues. CDR1 SNHLY and CDR2 FYNNEI come from the germline V gene. The junction had 7 bases not matched to a gene; V was cut back by 8 bases and J by 4 bases. The CDR3 sequence is CASCRDSITEAFF. In DNA form, the CDR3 reads TGTGCCAGCTGCCGGGACAGTATCACTGAAGCTTTCTTT.

The rearrangement links TRBV5-1 to TRBJ1-3; TRBD1 might be the D (5 bases). Per the germline V gene, CDR1 is SGHRS and CDR2 is YFSETQ. The CDR3 runs to 16 residues. Trimming stripped 3 bases from V and 0 bases from J, with 13 bases between. The CDR3 sequence: CASSWGGSSSGNTIYF. Written as DNA, the CDR3 is TGCGCCAGCAGCTGGGGGGGATCGAGCTCTGGAAACACCATATATTTT.

The V and J genes are TRBV18 and TRBJ1-5; TRBD1 matches 8 bases. The CDR3 is made up of 15 amino acids. CDR1 is KGHSH and CDR2 is LQKENI in the germline V gene. J was trimmed by 2 bases and V by 3 bases; bases with no gene match: 3. The CDR3 sequence is CASSPGQARNQPQHF. The CDR3 DNA follows: TGTGCCAGCTCACCGGGACAGGCGCGCAATCAGCCCCAGCATTTT.

This clone was detected only once. Mismatch with germline at one junction end may stem from a read error. The V gene is TRBV27, the J gene TRBJ2-6; D gene uncertain. The germline gives CDR1 MNHEY, CDR2 SMNVEV (reference sequence). The CDR3 has 13 residues. The CDR3 DNA reads as TGTGCCAGCAGTTTCTCTGAGGCCAACGTCCTGACTTTC. Residues: CASSFSEANVLTF.

This clone was detected a few times. The V call is TRBV4-1, the J call TRBJ2-7; D not resolved. This CDR3 region has 16 residues. Germline CDR1 MGHRA, CDR2 YSYEKL. The V end lost 0 bases, the J end lost 0 bases, and 12 bases lay between the germline ends. CDR3 residues: CASSQDRRNRSYEQYF. CDR3 DNA sequence: TGCGCCAGCAGCCAAGATCGGCGGAACCGCTCCTACGAGCAGTACTTC.

The chain carries TRBV18 and TRBJ2-7, with 8 bases aligning to TRBD1. With V trimmed by 1 base and J by 0 bases, 5 bases remained unmatched. CDR3 size: 16 residues. Germline V lookup: CDR1 KGHSH, CDR2 LQKENI. The CDR3 here is CASSPRDRPTSYEQYF. The CDR3 DNA sequence: TGTGCCAGCTCACCACGGGACAGGCCAACCTCCTACGAGCAGTACTTC.

V is TRBV4-1 and J is TRBJ1-2; 7 positions match TRBD1. The CDR3 has 15 amino acids. Germline trimming cut 2 bases from V and 3 bases from J; bases unmatched to any gene: 6. The germline CDR1 and CDR2 sequences are MGHRA and YSYEKL. DNA for the CDR3: TGCGCCAGCAGCCAACCTATCCAGGGGGACTATGGCTACACCTTC. Translated: CASSQPIQGDYGYTF.

The chain carries TRBV6-4 and TRBJ2-1, with 8 bases that match TRBD2. The ends lost 3 bases at V and 8 bases at J; junction bases unmatched: 9. Germline CDR1 reads MRHNA; CDR2 reads SNTAGT. CDR3 length: 15 residues. In nucleotides, the CDR3 is TGTGCCAGCAGTGAGGTAGCGGGACGGCAGTATGAGCAGTTCTTC. Residues: CASSEVAGRQYEQFF.

There are a few counts of this clone. The chain carries TRBV28 and TRBJ1-4; a possible D gene is TRBD1 (5 bases). Germline CDR1 and CDR2: MDHEN and SYDVKM. The CDR3 spans 14 residues. The V end was cut by 6 bases, the J end by 4 bases, with 12 bases between. The CDR3 loop reads CASSSGTFNEKLFF. Written as DNA, the CDR3 is TGTGCCAGCAGCAGCGGGACGTTTAATGAAAAACTGTTTTTT. Looking up the rest from reference TRBV28 and TRBJ1-4 gives the full variable domain: DVKVTQSSRYLVKRTGEKVFLECVQDMDHENMFWYRQDPGLGLRLIYFSYDVKMKEKGDIPEGYSVSREKKERFSLILESASTNQTSMYLCASSSGTFNEKLFFGSGTQLSVL.

The chain recombines TRBV5-8 with TRBJ1-5; no definite D call. Trimming removed 4 bases from V and 7 bases from J, with 15 bases in between. CDR3 length equals 14 residues. Germline lookup yields CDR1 SGHTS and CDR2 YDEGEE. CDR3 in DNA: TGTGCCAGCAGCAGGCGCCAGGTTGGACAGCCCCAGCATTTT. Protein sequence: CASSRRQVGQPQHF.

This chain connects TRBV6-1 to TRBJ2-7; D gene uncertain. The V gene lost 2 bases and the J gene lost 3 bases, with 14 bases spanning the gap. Germline-derived CDR1 and CDR2 are MNHNS and SASEGT. The CDR3 totals 15 residues. In DNA form, the CDR3 reads TGTGCCAGCAGTGAAAGTGATACAACCTTCTACGAGCAGTACTTC. This sequence encodes CASSESDTTFYEQYF.

J is TRBJ1-5 and V is TRBV27, with a possible D match to TRBD1 (5 bases). The V end was cut by 1 base, the J end by 4 bases, with 8 bases between. The CDR3 loop spans 14 amino acids. Germline values: CDR1 MNHEY, CDR2 SMNVEV (reference sequence). CDR3 sequence reads: CASSLWQGNQPQHF. The CDR3 DNA reads TGTGCCAGCAGTTTATGGCAGGGTAATCAGCCCCAGCATTTT.

The chain recombines TRBV11-2 with TRBJ2-1; perhaps TRBD2 as D (6 bases). The CDR3 loop spans 14 amino acids. Germline CDR1 SGHAT, CDR2 FQNNGV. Trimming took off 1 base at V and 4 bases at J, with 8 bases between the two ends. CDR3 region: CASSLAGGYNEQFF. CDR3 nucleotide sequence: TGTGCCAGCAGCTTAGCAGGAGGGTACAATGAGCAGTTCTTC.

The rearrangement links TRBV5-6 to TRBJ2-7; D remains unclear. The CDR3 contains 12 residues. Germline V gene lookup returns CDR1 SGHDT and CDR2 YYEEEE. V lost 3 bases to trimming and J lost 4 bases, with 8 bases between them. Here the CDR3 DNA reads TGTGCCAGCAGCTCAATTCCATACGAGCAGTACTTC. Translation gives CASSSIPYEQYF.

The genes are TRBV5-1 and TRBJ2-1; D assignment may be TRBD1 or TRBD2 (5 bases each). Germline V gene data show CDR1 as SGHRS and CDR2 as YFSETQ. V was pared by 0 bases and J by 4 bases, with 11 bases between. This CDR3 has 15 residues. The chain's CDR3 is CASSLGRDHYNEQFF. The CDR3 DNA reads TGCGCCAGCAGCTTGGGTAGGGACCATTACAATGAGCAGTTCTTC. The full variable domain, with the rest looked up from reference TRBV5-1 and TRBJ2-1, is KAGVTQTPRYLIKTRGQQVTLSCSPISGHRSVSWYQQTPGQGLQFLFEYFSETQRNKGNFPGRFSGRQFSNSRSEMNVSTLELGDSALYLCASSLGRDHYNEQFFGPGTRLTVL.

The chain carries TRBV27 and TRBJ2-2; 9 bases line up with TRBD2. The CDR3 runs 15 residues. V lost 6 bases, J lost 7 bases, and 9 bases stayed unmatched. Germline-derived CDR1 and CDR2 are MNHEY and SMNVEV (reference sequence). In DNA form, the CDR3 reads TGTGCCAGCAGGTCCGGCGGGGGGGTTTTCGGGGAGCTGTTTTTT. It is translated as CASRSGGGVFGELFF.

J is TRBJ2-3 and V is TRBV9; D unresolved. The length of the CDR3 is 10 residues. Trimming left V 8 bases short and J 2 bases short, with 3 bases between. Per germline, CDR1 SGDLS and CDR2 YYNGEE. Here the CDR3 DNA reads TGTGCCAGTTCCACAGATACGCAGTATTTT. This codes for CASSTDTQYF.

CDR3 coding DNA: TGTGCCAGCAGTTCCTACAGGGGGCCACACGAGCAGTACTTC. This sequence encodes CASSSYRGPHEQYF. The chain links TRBV28 to TRBJ2-7; 9 bases are a match to TRBD1. Germline CDR1 is MDHEN and CDR2 is SYDVKM. The length of the CDR3 is 14 residues. Trimming took 4 bases from V and 5 from J; bases not matched to a gene: 6.

This sequence joins TRBV27 and TRBJ1-3; TRBD1 might be the D (5 bases). Deletions cut 5 bases from V and 0 bases from J, with 14 bases between. Germline CDR1 is MNHEY and CDR2 is SMNVEV (reference sequence). CDR3 length: 16 residues. The CDR3 DNA is TGTGCCAGCAGTGAATATCTTGGGGGCTCTGGAAACACCATATATTTT. Amino acid sequence: CASSEYLGGSGNTIYF.

In its sample, this clone was seen a few times. The chain joins TRBV7-9 to TRBJ2-7, with TRBD2 identical over 7 bases. The CDR3 spans 13 residues. Germline CDR1 reads SEHNR; CDR2 reads FQNEAQ (reference sequence). The ends lost 5 bases at V and 6 bases at J; junction bases unmatched: 7. This CDR3 reads CASSQIREGEQYF. The CDR3 DNA reads as TGTGCCAGCAGCCAAATCAGGGAGGGCGAGCAGTACTTC. Looking up the rest from reference TRBV7-9 and TRBJ2-7 gives the full variable domain: DTGVSQNPRHKITKRGQNVTFRCDPISEHNRLYWYRQTLGQGPEFLTYFQNEAQLEKSRLLSDRFSAERPKGSFSTLEIQRTEQGDSAMYLCASSQIREGEQYFGPGTRLTVT.

The chain uses TRBV16 and TRBJ2-3; 7 bases are shared with TRBD2. The germline CDR1 and CDR2 sequences are KGHSY and FQNENV. CDR3 length: 15 residues. V gave up 3 bases and J gave up 4 bases; unmatched junction bases: 7. The CDR3 nucleotides are TGTGCCAGCAGCCAGCGGGGCGGGAGCGCAGATACGCAGTATTTT. Protein: CASSQRGGSADTQYF.

The chain's CDR3 is CASSPLRDTPAGYTF. The DNA of the CDR3 is TGTGCCAGCTCACCACTCCGGGACACCCCTGCGGGCTACACCTTC. V gene TRBV18 combines with J gene TRBJ1-2; perhaps TRBD1 as D (6 bases). The CDR3 has 15 residues. Deletions cut 1 base from V and 8 bases from J, with 17 bases between. Looked up from germline, CDR1 is KGHSH and CDR2 is LQKENI.

The CDR3 DNA is TGTGCCAGTAGTATGGGCCAGCAACAAGAGACCCAGTACTTC. Translation: CASSMGQQQETQYF. The chain couples TRBV19 to TRBJ2-5; D is unclear. The V end lost 3 bases, the J end lost 2 bases, and 10 bases lay between the germline ends. The CDR3 is 14 residues long. In germline, CDR1 is LNHDA, CDR2 SQIVND (reference sequence). The whole variable domain, filled in from reference TRBV19 and TRBJ2-5, reads DGGITQSPKYLFRKEGQNVTLSCEQNLNHDAMYWYRQDPGQGLRLIYYSQIVNDFQKGDIAEGYSVSREKKESFPLTVTSAQKNPTAFYLCASSMGQQQETQYFGPGTRLLVL.

The rearrangement uses TRBV15 and TRBJ1-2; D gene unclear. Germline-derived CDR1 and CDR2 are LNHNV and YYDKDF (reference sequence). This CDR3 comprises 14 residues. V lost 1 base and J lost 4, with 10 bases in between. The CDR3 region has the DNA TGTGCCACCAGCAGAGTAGAACAAATCTATGGCTACACCTTC. This codes for CATSRVEQIYGYTF.

This clone was seen only once. This chain joins TRBV2 and TRBJ1-1; D unclear. Looked up from germline, CDR1 is SNHLY and CDR2 is FYNNEI. Trimming shortened V by 6 bases and J by 6 bases, and 11 bases separated the two germline ends. The CDR3 extends over 12 amino acids. The CDR3 reads CASSPDTSEAFF. DNA of the CDR3: TGTGCCAGCAGCCCCGACACCTCTGAAGCTTTCTTT.

The genes are TRBV27 and TRBJ2-1, with D possibly being TRBD2 (6 bases). The CDR3 runs to 15 residues. V was clipped by 3 bases and J by 3 bases, with 12 bases between them. Germline lookup yields CDR1 MNHEY and CDR2 SMNVEV (reference sequence). For the CDR3, the DNA is TGTGCCAGCAGTTTGACACTAGCCCTCTACAATGAGCAGTTCTTC. The encoded protein is CASSLTLALYNEQFF.

This clone is a singleton in its sample. CDR3 sequence: CASSPYQETQYF. CDR3 in DNA: TGTGCCAGCAGCCCGTACCAAGAGACCCAGTACTTC. The chain is built from TRBV5-4 and TRBJ2-5; D remains ambiguous. This CDR3 is 12 amino acids long. Trimming left V 4 bases short and J 0 bases short, with 4 bases between. The germline V gene encodes CDR1 SGHNT and CDR2 YYREEE (reference sequence).

The rearrangement joins TRBV6-1 to TRBJ2-3; D gene unclear. The CDR3 extends over 11 amino acids. The ends were cut back, 3 bases at V and 6 bases at J, with 4 bases in the middle. Germline V lookup: CDR1 MNHNS, CDR2 SASEGT. CDR3: CASSEADTQYF. In DNA, the CDR3 is TGTGCCAGCAGTGAGGCTGATACGCAGTATTTT.

This chain joins TRBV11-2 and TRBJ1-4; D is unresolved. The CDR3 spans 15 residues. Germline V gene data show CDR1 as SGHAT and CDR2 as FQNNGV. Trimming removed 5 bases from V and 2 bases from J, with 12 bases in between. CDR3 bases: TGTGCCAGCAGCACGATCAAGGGTACTAATGAAAAACTGTTTTTT. Translation: CASSTIKGTNEKLFF.

The table lists this clone with many counts. The gene calls are TRBV28 and TRBJ2-3; 8 bases map to TRBD2. Germline lookup yields CDR1 MDHEN and CDR2 SYDVKM. CDR3 size: 14 residues. V shed 7 bases and J 4 bases; nucleotides not matched to a gene: 7. DNA for the CDR3: TGTGCCAGCACGGGGGGGCGAGCGTCAGATACGCAGTATTTT. Translation gives CASTGGRASDTQYF.

This chain joins TRBV7-6 and TRBJ2-5; D is unresolved. Germline V lookup: CDR1 SGHVS, CDR2 FNYEAQ. V was shortened by 1 base and J by 1 base, with 7 bases between the two germline ends. CDR3 length: 14 residues. The CDR3 region is CASSLVSPQETQYF. In nucleotides, the CDR3 is TGTGCCAGCAGCTTAGTAAGCCCCCAAGAGACCCAGTACTTC.

This clone turned up a few times. DNA of the CDR3: TGTGCCAGCAGCCCTGGACAGGGTTGGGATGGCTACACCTTC. Its protein is CASSPGQGWDGYTF. The rearrangement links TRBV6-4 to TRBJ1-2; 8 bases map to TRBD1. Germline CDR1 MRHNA, CDR2 SNTAGT. The CDR3 contains 14 residues. Trimming took 6 bases from V and 6 from J; bases not matched to a gene: 9.